The 31 T cell receptor beta chains given below trace back to one sample, sequenced in a study of blood T cells in healthy people across ages. Sample-barcoded 5' priming and a J-beta primer mix drove a second PCR of roughly 7 to 11 cycles. TCRdb re-called the 5' RACE reads with MiXCR, one entry per CDR3 protein. The table lists 730,000 or so distinct CDR3 sequences, roughly 43% of them singletons. The material sequenced was blood. The receptors were sampled from a man of 80 years or more in good health.

The chain has TRBV6-2 or TRBV6-3 and TRBJ1-4; no clear D gene. Trimming left V 5 bases short and J 10 bases short, with 11 bases between. The CDR3 has 12 residues. CDR1 MNHEY and CDR2 SVGEGT come from the germline V gene. The chain's CDR3 is CASSRPNAKLFF. In DNA form, the CDR3 reads TGTGCCAGCAGTCGCCCGAACGCAAAACTGTTTTTT.

This clonotype was counted ten times or more. The V gene is TRBV7-3, the J gene TRBJ2-1; TRBD1 aligns across 9 bases. Trimming cost V 3 bases and J 8 bases; bases outside gene matches: 2. The germline gives CDR1 SGHTA, CDR2 FQGTGA. The CDR3 consists of 13 residues. The CDR3 sequence is CASSLTGGYEQFF. The DNA for the CDR3 is TGTGCCAGCAGCTTGACAGGGGGATATGAGCAGTTCTTC.

The chain links TRBV20-1 to TRBJ2-3; the match to TRBD2 covers 8 bases. V lost 4 bases, J lost 5 bases, and 11 bases stayed unmatched. The germline V gene has CDR1 DFQATT and CDR2 SNEGSKA (reference sequence). The CDR3 is 15 amino acids. CDR3 sequence: CSAILARGGRDTQYF. The CDR3 DNA reads TGCAGTGCTATCCTCGCTCGGGGGGGCCGAGATACGCAGTATTTT.

The chain is built from TRBV5-1 and TRBJ1-1; 7 bases map to TRBD1. The germline CDR1 and CDR2 sequences are SGHRS and YFSETQ. V was clipped by 9 bases and J by 0 bases; unmatched bases: 5. The CDR3 length is 13 residues. The DNA for the CDR3 is TGCGCCACCTCTGGGACAGTGAACACTGAAGCTTTCTTT. Protein sequence: CATSGTVNTEAFF.

Only a few counts were recorded for this clonotype. This chain uses TRBV7-9 with TRBJ2-3, with D possibly matching TRBD2 (6 bases). Trimming shortened V by 5 bases and J by 6 bases, and 12 bases separated the two germline ends. Germline CDR1 SEHNR, CDR2 FQNEAQ (reference sequence). This CDR3 is 13 amino acids long. This chain's CDR3 is CASSQQDYDTQYF. The CDR3 DNA follows: TGTGCCAGCAGCCAACAGGACTACGATACGCAGTATTTT.

V usage is TRBV10-3 and J usage is TRBJ2-5; D is possibly TRBD1 (8 bases). This CDR3 contains 15 residues. Germline V gives CDR1 ENHRY, CDR2 SYGVKD. V shed 6 bases and J shed 4 bases, with 18 bases lying between them. CDR3 residues: CAIREQGVAGETQYF. In DNA form, the CDR3 reads TGTGCCATCAGGGAACAGGGGGTAGCGGGAGAGACCCAGTACTTC.

The CDR3 reads CSVSRSNEKLFF. CDR3 DNA sequence: TGCAGCGTTTCAAGAAGTAATGAAAAACTGTTTTTT. The chain links TRBV29-1 to TRBJ1-4; no firm D call. The CDR3 is made up of 12 amino acids. Looked up from germline, CDR1 is SQVTM and CDR2 is ANQGSEA. Trimming removed 5 bases at V and 4 bases at J, with 8 bases between.

This chain connects TRBV2 to TRBJ2-2; 9 nucleotides align to TRBD2. After removal of 7 bases from V and 4 bases from J, the junction contained 10 bases not matched to a gene. Germline V gene lookup returns CDR1 SNHLY and CDR2 FYNNEI. The CDR3 consists of 16 residues. CDR3 in amino acids: CASTVLAGTSTGELFF. The CDR3 DNA is TGTGCCAGCACTGTCCTAGCGGGAACGAGCACCGGGGAGCTGTTTTTT.

The chain couples TRBV20-1 to TRBJ2-5; 8 positions agree with TRBD2. The DNA end favors TRBJ2-7, so the J call may be wrong. Germline V gene lookup returns CDR1 DFQATT and CDR2 SNEGSKA (reference sequence). The CDR3 has 14 residues. The CDR3 nucleotides read TGCAGTGCCAGGCCGGGAGGGCCGCGATACGAGCAGTACTTC. Amino acids: CSARPGGPRYEQYF.

This clonotype was observed a handful of times. V is TRBV6-5 and J is TRBJ1-4; 10 nucleotides match TRBD1. This CDR3 is built from 14 residues. From germline, CDR1 is MNHEY and CDR2 SVGAGI. V lost 7 bases and J lost 8; bases outside the gene matches: 7. CDR3 in amino acids: CASTTGTGVEKLFF. The CDR3 nucleotides are TGTGCCAGCACCACGGGGACAGGGGTCGAAAAACTGTTTTTT.

This clonotype has ten or more counts. The chain combines TRBV5-1 with TRBJ2-7, with D possibly matching TRBD1 (6 bases). The V and J ends lost 5 bases and 5 bases respectively, with 11 bases between them. The CDR3 has 12 amino acids. Germline CDR1 is SGHRS and CDR2 is YFSETQ. The CDR3 loop is CASSQGMHEQYF. The DNA for the CDR3 is TGCGCCAGCAGTCAGGGGATGCACGAGCAGTACTTC.

This chain links TRBV4-2 with TRBJ2-5; 10 nucleotides match TRBD2. With 4 bases clipped from V and 11 bases from J, the junction kept 13 bases outside the gene matches. The germline gives CDR1 LGHNA, CDR2 YNFKEQ. CDR3 size: 15 residues. The CDR3, as DNA: TGTGCCAGCAGCCTCCAAGCGGGGGGGCCCGATGAGCAGTACTTC. It translates to CASSLQAGGPDEQYF.

This clonotype showed up just once. At one of its ends the junction is not consistent with the germline gene, which may arise from a read error. The V call is TRBV12-5, the J call TRBJ2-5; D gene ambiguous. Matching the DNA end better, TRBJ2-7 makes the J call doubtful. This CDR3 comprises 13 residues. Germline CDR1 is LGHNT and CDR2 is FRNRAP. The CDR3 coding sequence is TGTGTTAGTGGTTTGCCAACTTTCTACGAGCAGTACTTC. Protein sequence: CVSGLPTFYEQYF.

The chain couples TRBV7-2 to TRBJ2-5; tentative D call: TRBD2 (6 bases). With 3 bases removed from V and 11 bases from J, the gap between germline ends came to 10 bases. CDR1 and CDR2 (germline): SGHTA, FQGNSA. The CDR3 runs to 11 residues. The CDR3 sequence: CTSSLGGAQYF. The CDR3 DNA follows: TGTACCAGCAGCTTGGGGGGAGCGCAGTACTTC.

CDR3 protein: CASSRTKGGYNQPQHF. DNA of the CDR3: TGTGCCAGCAGTCGGACGAAAGGGGGGTACAATCAGCCCCAGCATTTT. The J gene is TRBJ1-5, the V gene TRBV6-2 or TRBV6-3; perhaps TRBD1 as D (6 bases). Trimming left V 5 bases short and J 3 bases short, with 17 bases between. The V gene's germline CDR1 is MNHEY and CDR2 SVGEGT. The CDR3 extends over 16 amino acids.

This clonotype was seen ten or more times. The J gene is TRBJ2-7, the V gene TRBV4-2; weak D call: TRBD2 (6 bases). Germline CDR1 LGHNA, CDR2 YNFKEQ. The CDR3 runs to 16 residues. V was cut by 2 bases and J by 2 bases, with 16 bases left in between. The CDR3, as DNA: TGTGCCAGCAGCCAACCCGGGGCGGGAAGGACCTACGAGCAGTACTTC. The encoded protein is CASSQPGAGRTYEQYF.

This clonotype was seen only a few times. This chain links TRBV7-2 with TRBJ2-3; D unresolved. CDR3 size: 15 residues. Trimming left V 1 base short and J 4 bases short, with 12 bases between. Germline V gene data show CDR1 as SGHTA and CDR2 as FQGNSA. The CDR3 protein is CASSLDGSVSDTQYF. The CDR3 DNA is TGTGCCAGCAGCTTAGACGGGTCAGTTTCAGATACGCAGTATTTT.

The V call is TRBV6-6, the J call TRBJ2-7, with TRBD1 as a possible D gene (5 bases). CDR1 and CDR2 from the germline V gene are MNHNY and SVGAGI (reference sequence). Trimming removed 2 bases from V and 5 bases from J, with 13 bases in between. This CDR3 comprises 14 residues. The CDR3 DNA follows: TGTGCCAGCAGTTACCCAGGGATTGGAGACGAGCAGTACTTC. It is translated as CASSYPGIGDEQYF.

This clonotype has a handful of counts. V usage is TRBV20-1 and J usage is TRBJ2-5; TRBD2 matches 10 bases. Germline lookup yields CDR1 DFQATT and CDR2 SNEGSKA (reference sequence). The junction had 9 bases not matched to a gene; V was cut back by 0 bases and J by 5 bases. This CDR3 has 16 residues. The CDR3 is CSARDRSLAGVETQYF. CDR3 bases: TGCAGTGCTAGAGATAGGAGCCTAGCGGGGGTCGAGACCCAGTACTTC.

In DNA, the CDR3 is TGTGCCAGCAGCCAAGATGCTAGCGGGAGGTACGAGCAGTACTTC. It codes for CASSQDASGRYEQYF. This chain joins TRBV4-2 and TRBJ2-7; 11 positions agree with TRBD2. CDR1 is LGHNA, CDR2 YNFKEQ, per germline. This CDR3 has 15 amino acids. Trimming removed 0 bases from V and 4 bases from J; junction bases left unmatched: 2.

The chain uses TRBV18 and TRBJ1-5, with TRBD1 matching 9 bases. Germline CDR1 is KGHSH and CDR2 is LQKENI. V lost 4 bases, J lost 3 bases, and 10 bases stayed unmatched. CDR3 size: 17 residues. The CDR3 region has the DNA TGTGCCAGCTCACGCGAACAGGGGGCCGCCACCAATCAGCCCCAGCATTTT. Translation gives CASSREQGAATNQPQHF.

This clonotype occurred a few times. V and J are TRBV11-2 and TRBJ2-5; 8 bases are shared with TRBD1. The germline V gene encodes CDR1 SGHAT and CDR2 FQNNGV. V dropped 5 bases and J dropped 2; count of bases not matched to a gene: 10. The length of the CDR3 is 16 residues. The DNA of the CDR3 is TGTGCCAGCAGCCCCCCCAGGGGGCGTGGACAAGAGACCCAGTACTTC. Its translation: CASSPPRGRGQETQYF.

This clonotype was recorded a few times. The rearrangement links TRBV5-5 to TRBJ2-7; D unclear. V lost 2 bases and J lost 0, with 9 bases in between. CDR3 length: 14 residues. CDR1 SGHKS and CDR2 YYEKEE come from the germline V gene (reference sequence). The CDR3 DNA reads TGTGCCAGCAGCTTTGACACCAGCTCCTACGAGCAGTACTTC. It translates to CASSFDTSSYEQYF.

The gene calls are TRBV6-1 and TRBJ2-7, with 16 bases lining up with TRBD2. Germline V CDR1 and CDR2: MNHNS, SASEGT. The V segment lost 5 bases and the J segment 6 bases; nucleotides outside the gene matches: 10. The CDR3 covers 17 residues. This CDR3 is CASSMGLAGGPFSEQYF. The CDR3 nucleotides are TGTGCCAGCAGTATGGGACTAGCGGGGGGGCCGTTCTCCGAGCAGTACTTC.

Written as DNA, the CDR3 is TGTGCCACCAGTGGCCGAACCAGCGTCGGTGACAATGAGCAGTTCTTC. Protein: CATSGRTSVGDNEQFF. The V and J genes are TRBV24-1 and TRBJ2-1; D ambiguous. The CDR3 is made up of 16 amino acids. The ends were cut back, 5 bases at V and 5 bases at J, with 18 bases in the middle. CDR1 is KGHDR, CDR2 SFDVKD, per germline.

V gene TRBV7-2 combines with J gene TRBJ1-1, with D possibly TRBD1 on 5 matching bases. The CDR3 spans 14 residues. The germline gives CDR1 SGHTA, CDR2 FQGNSA. Deletions cut 4 bases from V and 2 bases from J, with 11 bases between. The CDR3 bases are TGTGCCAGCAGCTCGGATGGGGGAAACACTGAAGCTTTCTTT. Translation gives CASSSDGGNTEAFF.

This clonotype came up a few times. V is TRBV20-1 and J is TRBJ1-6, with 8 positions matching TRBD1. The CDR3 is made up of 16 amino acids. Germline values: CDR1 DFQATT, CDR2 SNEGSKA (reference sequence). Trimming cost V 6 bases and J 2 bases; bases outside gene matches: 9. DNA of the CDR3: TGCAGTGCAGGCCGGGACAGGCGCGCCTATAATTCACCCCTCCACTTT. It encodes CSAGRDRRAYNSPLHF.

The rearrangement joins TRBV4-3 to TRBJ1-1; 7 nucleotides align to TRBD1. This CDR3 spans 16 amino acids. V gave up 1 base and J gave up 2 bases; unmatched junction bases: 7. Germline V gives CDR1 LGHNA, CDR2 YSLEER. The CDR3 region is CASSQGTGDTNTEAFF. The CDR3 DNA reads as TGCGCCAGCAGCCAAGGGACAGGAGATACCAACACTGAAGCTTTCTTT.

V gene TRBV20-1 combines with J gene TRBJ1-2, with 9 bases identical to TRBD1. The trim removed 7 bases at V and 5 bases at J, leaving 5 bases unmatched. Germline lookup yields CDR1 DFQATT and CDR2 SNEGSKA (reference sequence). CDR3 size: 12 residues. This chain's CDR3 is CSGRDRGYGYTF. CDR3 nucleotide sequence: TGCAGTGGCCGCGACAGGGGGTATGGCTACACCTTC.

The CDR3 region is CASSWDGGTEQYF. The CDR3 DNA follows: TGCGCCAGCAGCTGGGATGGGGGCACCGAGCAGTACTTC. The chain carries TRBV5-1 and TRBJ2-7; the D gene is possibly TRBD1 (6 bases). The germline V and J ends were trimmed by 3 bases and 6 bases, with 13 bases remaining between them. The CDR3 loop spans 13 amino acids. The germline CDR1 and CDR2 sequences are SGHRS and YFSETQ.

At least ten counts were recorded for this clonotype. V and J are TRBV15 and TRBJ2-5; D tentatively fits TRBD1 or TRBD2 (5 bases each). V was cut by 0 bases and J by 5 bases, with 13 bases left in between. CDR1 and CDR2 (germline): LNHNV, YYDKDF (reference sequence). CDR3 size: 15 residues. The CDR3, as DNA: TGTGCCACCAGCAGAGATCTGAAGGGGACGGAGACCCAGTACTTC. This encodes CATSRDLKGTETQYF.